Shown below are 2 T cell receptor beta chains from a single sample sequenced in a study of cytomegalovirus exposure and HLA in healthy donors. Amplification used 60 Vbeta primers and 13 Jbeta primers. The assay was immunoSEQ multiplex PCR, and TCRdb's table has in-frame clones only and misses some. The table records under 200,000 clones, approximately 80% of them present only once. The sequenced sample was PBMCs. The source of these receptors is a man younger than 40 in good health and CMV-seropositive.

This clone was counted between two and nine times. J is TRBJ2-7 and V is TRBV19, with D perhaps matching TRBD1 (5 bases). Germline assignment: CDR1 LNHDA and CDR2 SQIVND (reference sequence). Deletions cut 11 bases from V and 3 bases from J, with 20 bases between. The CDR3 is 14 residues long. CDR3 amino acids: CAAPVNRQGYEQYF. The CDR3 DNA sequence: TGTGCCGCCCCCGTGAACCGGCAGGGCTACGAGCAGTACTTC. The full variable domain, its missing parts supplied by reference TRBV19 and TRBJ2-7, is DGGITQSPKYLFRKEGQNVTLSCEQNLNHDAMYWYRQDPGQGLRLIYYSQIVNDFQKGDIAEGYSVSREKKESFPLTVTSAQKNPTAFYLCAAPVNRQGYEQYFGPGTRLTVT.

V usage is TRBV7-8 and J usage is TRBJ2-5, with 7 positions matching TRBD2. The DNA end lines up better with TRBJ2-7; the J call may be wrong. Germline CDR1 SGHVS, CDR2 FQNEAQ. The CDR3 consists of 15 residues. In DNA form, the CDR3 reads TGTGCCAGCAGCTTAGGTGGACTAGTTATTTACGAGCAGTACTTC. Translated, it gives CASSLGGLVIYEQYF.